This TCR beta chain appears in the sequencing data of a study of control samples from healthy donors and cancer patients. The V segment lost 6 bases and the J segment 6 bases; nucleotides outside the gene matches: 4. This CDR3 has 13 amino acids. Per the germline V gene, CDR1 is SNHLY and CDR2 is FYNNEI. Libraries were prepared by immunoSEQ multiplex PCR; TCRdb keeps only in-frame clonotypes and omits some of them. Of approximately 170,000 clones in the sample, about 93% were seen once. The chain links TRBV2 to TRBJ2-2; 7 bases align to TRBD2. Sequencing was carried out using blood. The receptor was isolated from a woman aged 25 to 39 in good health. The CDR3 region has the DNA TGTGCCAGCAGCCTAGCGGAGGCCGGGGAGCTGTTTTTT. This translates into CASSLAEAGELFF.